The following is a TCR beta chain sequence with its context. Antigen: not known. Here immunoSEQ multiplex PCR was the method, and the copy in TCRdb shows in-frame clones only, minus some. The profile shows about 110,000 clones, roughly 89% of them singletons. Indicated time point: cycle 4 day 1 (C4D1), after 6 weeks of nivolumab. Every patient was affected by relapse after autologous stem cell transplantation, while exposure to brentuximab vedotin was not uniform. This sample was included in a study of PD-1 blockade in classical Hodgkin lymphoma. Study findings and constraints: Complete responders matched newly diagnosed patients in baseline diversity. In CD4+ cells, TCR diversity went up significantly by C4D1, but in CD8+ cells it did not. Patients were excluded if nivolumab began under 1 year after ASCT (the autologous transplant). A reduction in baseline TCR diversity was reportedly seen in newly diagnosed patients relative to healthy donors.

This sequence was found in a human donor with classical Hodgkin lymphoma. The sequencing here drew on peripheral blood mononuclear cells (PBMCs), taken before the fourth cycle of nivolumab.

The chain's CDR3 is CASSLEARLYGYTF. The CDR3 DNA is TGTGCCAGCAGCTTAGAGGCCCGTCTGTATGGCTACACCTTC. The rearrangement uses TRBV7-2 and TRBJ1-2; D call uncertain. The CDR3 covers 14 residues. V was shortened by 1 base and J by 5 bases, with 11 bases between the two germline ends. Germline CDR1 is SGHTA and CDR2 is FQGNSA.